This TCR beta chain derives from a study of blood T cell repertoires in COVID-19. Across the whole study: Researchers got acute and convalescent COVID-19 samples from the United States, Italy and Spain. From T cells, B-cell-depleted T cells, or PBMCs came the material, which was cDNA or gDNA.

V gave up 3 bases and J gave up 1 base, with 11 bases separating them. The CDR3 covers 14 residues. CDR1 and CDR2 from the germline V gene are DFQATT and SNEGSKA (reference sequence). Original processing methods: Reference gene primer amplification gave nucleated cell count estimates. Clones were sequenced by immunoSEQ multiplex PCR, and TCRdb holds only the in-frame ones, with some missing. The D gene and trimming were derived from the DNA, and the V and J assignments and clone size from that table. This sample yields approximately 61,000 clones, of which about 86% are seen a single time; roughly 18% belongs to the top ten.

This chain links TRBV20-1 with TRBJ2-3; a possible D gene is TRBD2 (5 bases). The sequencing sample was made of peripheral blood. The source of this sequence is a woman aged 80 or over with active COVID-19. CDR3 region: CSASPDSGTDTQYF. CDR3 DNA sequence: TGCAGTGCTAGTCCGGACTCCGGCACAGATACGCAGTATTTT.